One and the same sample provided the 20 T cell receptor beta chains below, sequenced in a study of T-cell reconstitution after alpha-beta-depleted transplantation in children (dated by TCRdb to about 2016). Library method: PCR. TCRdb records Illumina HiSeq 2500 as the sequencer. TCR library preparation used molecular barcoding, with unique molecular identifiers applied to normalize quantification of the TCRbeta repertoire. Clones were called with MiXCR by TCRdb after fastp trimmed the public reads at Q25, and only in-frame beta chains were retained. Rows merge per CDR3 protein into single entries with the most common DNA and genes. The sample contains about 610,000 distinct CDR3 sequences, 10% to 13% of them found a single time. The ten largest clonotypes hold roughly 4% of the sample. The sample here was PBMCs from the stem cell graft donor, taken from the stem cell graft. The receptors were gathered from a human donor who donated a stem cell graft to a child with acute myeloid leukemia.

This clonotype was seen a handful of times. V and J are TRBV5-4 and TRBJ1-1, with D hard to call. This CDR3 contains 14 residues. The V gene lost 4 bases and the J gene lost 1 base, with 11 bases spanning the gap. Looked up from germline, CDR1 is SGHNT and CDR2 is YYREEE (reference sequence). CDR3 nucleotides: TGTGCCAGCAGCCAAATCCCGACGAACACTGAAGCTTTCTTT. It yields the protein CASSQIPTNTEAFF.

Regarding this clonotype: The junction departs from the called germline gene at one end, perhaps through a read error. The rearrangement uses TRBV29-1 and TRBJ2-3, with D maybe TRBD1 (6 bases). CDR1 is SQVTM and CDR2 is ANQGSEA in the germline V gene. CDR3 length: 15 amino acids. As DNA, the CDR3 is TGCAGCGTTGAAGGGGATCAACAGGGCACAGATACGCAGTGTTTT. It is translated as CSVEGDQQGTDTQCF.

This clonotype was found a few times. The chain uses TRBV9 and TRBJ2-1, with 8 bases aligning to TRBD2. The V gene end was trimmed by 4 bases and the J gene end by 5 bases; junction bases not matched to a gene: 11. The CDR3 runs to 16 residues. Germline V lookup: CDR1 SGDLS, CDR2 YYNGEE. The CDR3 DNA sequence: TGTGCCAGCAGCCCCCTAGGTAGCGGGACCGACAATGAGCAGTTCTTC. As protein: CASSPLGSGTDNEQFF.

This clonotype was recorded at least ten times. The CDR3 loop reads CASSRQQRQGDNSPLHF. The CDR3 bases are TGCGCCAGCAGCCGACAGCAGCGACAGGGAGATAATTCACCCCTCCACTTT. This sequence joins TRBV4-1 and TRBJ1-6; 7 bases agree with TRBD1. This CDR3 spans 17 amino acids. V was clipped by 4 bases and J by 5 bases; unmatched bases: 11. The germline V gene encodes CDR1 MGHRA and CDR2 YSYEKL.

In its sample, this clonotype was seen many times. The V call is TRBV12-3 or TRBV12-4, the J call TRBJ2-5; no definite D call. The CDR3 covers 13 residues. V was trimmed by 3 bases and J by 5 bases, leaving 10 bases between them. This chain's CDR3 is CASSFGGSETQYF. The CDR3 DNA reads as TGTGCCAGCAGTTTCGGTGGATCTGAGACCCAGTACTTC.

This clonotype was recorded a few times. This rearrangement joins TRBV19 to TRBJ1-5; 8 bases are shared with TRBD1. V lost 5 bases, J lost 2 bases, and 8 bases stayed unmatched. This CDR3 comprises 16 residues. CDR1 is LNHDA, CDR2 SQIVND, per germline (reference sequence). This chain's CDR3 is CASSARGRAGNQPQHF. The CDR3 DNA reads TGTGCCAGTAGTGCCAGGGGGCGTGCGGGCAATCAGCCCCAGCATTTT.

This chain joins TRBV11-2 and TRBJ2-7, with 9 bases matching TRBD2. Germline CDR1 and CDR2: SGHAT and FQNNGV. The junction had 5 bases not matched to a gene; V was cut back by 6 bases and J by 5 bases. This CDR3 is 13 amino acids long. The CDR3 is CASRRREGDEQYF. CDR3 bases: TGTGCCAGCAGACGGCGGGAGGGGGACGAGCAGTACTTC. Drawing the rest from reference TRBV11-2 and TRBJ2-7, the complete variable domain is EAGVAQSPRYKIIEKRQSVAFWCNPISGHATLYWYQQILGQGPKLLIQFQNNGVVDDSQLPKDRFSAERLKGVDSTLKIQPAKLEDSAVYLCASRRREGDEQYFGPGTRLTVT.

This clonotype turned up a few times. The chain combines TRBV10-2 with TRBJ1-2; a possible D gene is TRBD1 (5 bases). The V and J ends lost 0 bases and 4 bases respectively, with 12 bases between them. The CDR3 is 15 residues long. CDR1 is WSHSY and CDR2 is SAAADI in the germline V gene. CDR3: CASSESGQGFYGYTF. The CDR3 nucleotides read TGCGCCAGCAGTGAGTCGGGGCAGGGCTTCTATGGCTACACCTTC.

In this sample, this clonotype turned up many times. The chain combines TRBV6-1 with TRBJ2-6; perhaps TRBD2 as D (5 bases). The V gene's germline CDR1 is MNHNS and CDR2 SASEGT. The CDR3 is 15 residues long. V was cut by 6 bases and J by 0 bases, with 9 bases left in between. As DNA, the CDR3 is TGTGCCAGCAGCCAGGACTTCTCTGGGGCCAACGTCCTGACTTTC. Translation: CASSQDFSGANVLTF.

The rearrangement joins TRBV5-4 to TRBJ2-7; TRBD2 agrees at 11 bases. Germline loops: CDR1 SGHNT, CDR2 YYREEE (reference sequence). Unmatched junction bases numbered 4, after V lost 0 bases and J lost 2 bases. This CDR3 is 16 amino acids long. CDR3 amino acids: CASSLVRGLAAYEQYF. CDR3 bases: TGTGCCAGCAGCTTGGTAAGGGGACTAGCGGCCTACGAGCAGTACTTC.

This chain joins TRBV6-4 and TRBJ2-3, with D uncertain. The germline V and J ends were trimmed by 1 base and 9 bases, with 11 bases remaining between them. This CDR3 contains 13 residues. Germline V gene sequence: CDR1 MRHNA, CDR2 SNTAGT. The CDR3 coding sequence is TGTGCCAGCAGTGACTTGGCGTATGGGACGCAGTATTTT. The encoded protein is CASSDLAYGTQYF.

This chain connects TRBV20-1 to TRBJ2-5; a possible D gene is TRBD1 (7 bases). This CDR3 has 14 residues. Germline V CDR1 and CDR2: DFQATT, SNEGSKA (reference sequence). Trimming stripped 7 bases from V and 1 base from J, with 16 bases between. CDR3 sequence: CSVRRAGGQETQYF. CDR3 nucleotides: TGCAGTGTTCGGAGGGCAGGGGGCCAAGAGACCCAGTACTTC.

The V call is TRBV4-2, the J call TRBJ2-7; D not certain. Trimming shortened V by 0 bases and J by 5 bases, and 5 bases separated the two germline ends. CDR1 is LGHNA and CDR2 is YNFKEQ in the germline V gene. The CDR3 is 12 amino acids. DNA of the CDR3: TGTGCCAGCAGCCAAGATCTCCACGAGCAGTACTTC. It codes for CASSQDLHEQYF.

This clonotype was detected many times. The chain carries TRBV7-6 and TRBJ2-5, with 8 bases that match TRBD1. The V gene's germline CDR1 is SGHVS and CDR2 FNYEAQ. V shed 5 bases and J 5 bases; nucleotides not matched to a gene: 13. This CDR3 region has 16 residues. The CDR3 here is CASSIISVRGQETQYF. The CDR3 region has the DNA TGTGCCAGCAGCATCATCTCGGTCAGGGGGCAGGAGACCCAGTACTTC.

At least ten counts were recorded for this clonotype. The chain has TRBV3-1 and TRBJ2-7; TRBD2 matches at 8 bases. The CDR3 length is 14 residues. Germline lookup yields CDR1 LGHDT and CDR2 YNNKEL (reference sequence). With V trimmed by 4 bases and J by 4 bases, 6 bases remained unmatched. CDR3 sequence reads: CASSLSGKAYEQYF. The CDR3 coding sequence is TGTGCCAGCAGCCTTAGCGGGAAAGCGTACGAGCAGTACTTC.

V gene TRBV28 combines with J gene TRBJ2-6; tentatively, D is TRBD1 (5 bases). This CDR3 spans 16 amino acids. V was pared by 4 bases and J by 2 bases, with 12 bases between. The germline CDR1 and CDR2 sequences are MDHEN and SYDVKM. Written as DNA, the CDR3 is TGTGCCAGCAGTTCCCCGGGCAGGGCTGGGGCCAACGTCCTGACTTTC. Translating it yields CASSSPGRAGANVLTF.

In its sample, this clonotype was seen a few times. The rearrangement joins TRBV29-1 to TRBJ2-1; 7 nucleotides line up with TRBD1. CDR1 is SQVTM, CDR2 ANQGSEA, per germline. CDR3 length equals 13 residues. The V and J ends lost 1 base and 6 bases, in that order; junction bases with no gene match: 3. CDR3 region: CSVEVTGRNEQFF. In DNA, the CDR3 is TGCAGCGTTGAAGTGACAGGGCGCAATGAGCAGTTCTTC.

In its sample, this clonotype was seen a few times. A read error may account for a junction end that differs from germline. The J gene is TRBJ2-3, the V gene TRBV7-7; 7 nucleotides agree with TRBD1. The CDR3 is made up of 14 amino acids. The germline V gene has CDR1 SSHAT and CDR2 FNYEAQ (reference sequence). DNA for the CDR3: TGTGCTAGCAGCCCGACAGGGACCACAGATACGCAGTATTTT. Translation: CASSPTGTTDTQYF.

The chain's CDR3 is CSASPGGVIEQFF. The CDR3 DNA reads TGCAGTGCTAGCCCGGGCGGGGTGATCGAGCAGTTCTTC. The chain has TRBV20-1 and TRBJ2-1, with a tentative D call TRBD2 (6 bases). The CDR3 is made up of 13 amino acids. CDR1 is DFQATT and CDR2 is SNEGSKA in the germline V gene (reference sequence). Trimming cost V 3 bases and J 10 bases, with 16 bases left between them.

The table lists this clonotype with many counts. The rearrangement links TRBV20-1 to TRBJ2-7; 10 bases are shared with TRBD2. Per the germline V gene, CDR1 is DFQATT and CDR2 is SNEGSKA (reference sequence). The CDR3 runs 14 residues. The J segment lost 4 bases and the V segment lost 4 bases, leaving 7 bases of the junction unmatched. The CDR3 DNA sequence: TGCAGTGCTAAGAGTCTAGCGGGAGTGTACGAGCAGTACTTC. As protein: CSAKSLAGVYEQYF.